This T cell receptor beta chain was identified during a study of response to subunit inactivated influenza vaccine. About this clonotype itself: Its antigen remains unknown.

Whole-study results and caveats: Few additional T cells are recruited per seasonal influenza vaccination, authors suggested.

TCRdb recomputed calls from the RT-PCR reads with MiXCR, one row per CDR3 protein. The sample carries around 470,000 distinct CDR3 sequences, 6.5% to 8% recorded once. This sequence was found in a man between 50 and 70 years old who received an inactivated influenza vaccine. The source material was PBMCs from blood, sampled less than 30 months after vaccination.

For the CDR3, the DNA is TGTGCCACCACCGGTGGAGATAATTCACCCCTCCACTTT. Its protein product is CATTGGDNSPLHF. This sequence joins TRBV12-3 or TRBV12-4 and TRBJ1-6; D gene unclear. V lost 10 bases, J lost 5 bases, and 12 bases lay in between. The CDR3 is made up of 13 amino acids.